The 21 T cell receptor beta chains reported below all come from one sample, sequenced in a study of shared clonotypes between healthy human individuals. Profiled with immunoSEQ multiplex PCR; TCRdb holds only in-frame clones, not every one. The sample lists fewer than 3 million clones, 85% to 95% occurring once. The specimen was naive CD4+ T cells from PBMCs. The sample's subset: CD45RA+ positively selected. The receptor source for this set is a man aged 18 to 30 in good health. Some clones in this sample may be carry-over from other donors' samples.

V is TRBV28 and J is TRBJ1-1; 10 bases map to TRBD1. Per germline, CDR1 MDHEN and CDR2 SYDVKM. The CDR3 spans 14 residues. CDR3 DNA sequence: TGTGCGATAAGGACAGGGGGGCGAAGGACTGAAGCTTTCTTT. Translated: CAIRTGGRRTEAFF. The full variable domain, rest sourced from reference TRBV28 and TRBJ1-1, is DVKVTQSSRYLVKRTGEKVFLECVQDMDHENMFWYRQDPGLGLRLIYFSYDVKMKEKGDIPEGYSVSREKKERFSLILESASTNQTSMYLCAIRTGGRRTEAFFGQGTRLTVV.

This clone was seen only once. This chain uses TRBV28 with TRBJ2-5, with 7 bases identical to TRBD1. Germline V gene sequence: CDR1 MDHEN, CDR2 SYDVKM. This CDR3 is 14 amino acids long. With V trimmed by 5 bases and J by 5 bases, 8 bases remained unmatched. CDR3 bases: TGTGCCAGCAGTACAAGACAGGGTGTGGAGACCCAGTACTTC. Protein sequence: CASSTRQGVETQYF.

The chain has TRBV4-1 and TRBJ2-1; weak D call: TRBD2 (6 bases). The germline V and J ends were trimmed by 4 bases and 4 bases, with 23 bases remaining between them. The CDR3 is 18 amino acids. Germline-derived CDR1 and CDR2 are MGHRA and YSYEKL. In DNA, the CDR3 is TGCGCCAGCAGCCCCTCTCTTGTGGGAGGCCTCCTATACAATGAGCAGTTCTTC. It codes for CASSPSLVGGLLYNEQFF.

The chain combines TRBV5-1 with TRBJ2-7; 10 bases fit TRBD2. CDR1 and CDR2 from the germline V gene are SGHRS and YFSETQ. The CDR3 has 15 amino acids. J lost 7 bases, V lost 3 bases, and 10 bases had no gene match. The CDR3 loop reads CASSYVPGLAREQYF. For the CDR3, the DNA is TGCGCCAGCAGCTACGTCCCGGGACTAGCGCGGGAGCAGTACTTC.

V is TRBV6-6 and J is TRBJ2-7; 9 positions agree with TRBD1. CDR1 and CDR2 (germline): MNHNY, SVGAGI (reference sequence). Trimming cost V 5 bases and J 7 bases; bases outside gene matches: 12. This CDR3 comprises 15 residues. The CDR3 DNA is TGTGCCAGCAGTCTTGCCCGGACAGGGGCTGGGGAGCAGTACTTC. Its protein product is CASSLARTGAGEQYF.

The V call is TRBV27, the J call TRBJ1-5; 10 bases are a match to TRBD1. CDR1 MNHEY and CDR2 SMNVEV come from the germline V gene (reference sequence). J was trimmed by 2 bases and V by 2 bases; bases with no gene match: 0. The CDR3 runs to 15 residues. The CDR3 sequence is CASSLGTGGNQPQHF. As DNA, the CDR3 is TGTGCCAGCAGTTTAGGGACAGGGGGCAATCAGCCCCAGCATTTT.

V and J are TRBV27 and TRBJ2-3; 11 bases are a match to TRBD2. V lost 5 bases and J lost 6; bases outside the gene matches: 10. There are 16 residues in the CDR3. Germline CDR1 reads MNHEY; CDR2 reads SMNVEV (reference sequence). The CDR3 DNA reads TGTGCCAGCAGTATCTTAGCGGGAGGGGCGGTGGATACGCAGTATTTT. Its protein is CASSILAGGAVDTQYF.

The chain links TRBV5-8 to TRBJ2-7; D gene unclear. V dropped 2 bases and J dropped 3 bases, with 15 bases sitting between them. The CDR3 spans 15 residues. Germline assignment: CDR1 SGHTS and CDR2 YDEGEE. CDR3 sequence (DNA): TGTGCCAGCAGCTTATACCCCCCCATGGGCTACGAGCAGTACTTC. Translated, it gives CASSLYPPMGYEQYF. The complete variable domain, with remaining parts taken from reference TRBV5-8 and TRBJ2-7, reads EAGVTQSPTHLIKTRGQQATLRCSPISGHTSVYWYQQALGLGLQFLLWYDEGEERNRGNFPPRFSGRQFPNYSSELNVNALELEDSALYLCASSLYPPMGYEQYFGPGTRLTVT.

V usage is TRBV5-6 and J usage is TRBJ2-7; 8 nucleotides match TRBD1. The J segment lost 6 bases and the V segment lost 0 bases, leaving 14 bases of the junction unmatched. The germline gives CDR1 SGHDT, CDR2 YYEEEE. This CDR3 contains 17 residues. Here the CDR3 DNA reads TGTGCCAGCAGCTTGGTGGCAGGGGGCGGCTATGCATTCGAGCAGTACTTC. It yields the protein CASSLVAGGGYAFEQYF. Full variable domain (missing parts from reference TRBV5-6 and TRBJ2-7): DAGVTQSPTHLIKTRGQQVTLRCSPKSGHDTVSWYQQALGQGPQFIFQYYEEEERQRGNFPDRFSGHQFPNYSSELNVNALLLGDSALYLCASSLVAGGGYAFEQYFGPGTRLTVT.

For this clone: Other nucleotide sequences in the sample specify the same CDR3. This chain uses TRBV2 with TRBJ1-4; 9 nucleotides match TRBD1. The germline V gene has CDR1 SNHLY and CDR2 FYNNEI. This CDR3 has 13 amino acids. V trimming: 8 bases; J trimming: 6 bases; junction bases outside the gene matches: 4. CDR3 amino acids: CASGGQGDEKLFF. The DNA for the CDR3 is TGTGCCAGCGGGGGACAGGGAGATGAAAAACTGTTTTTT.

The chain couples TRBV2 to TRBJ2-3; D possibly corresponds to TRBD2 (6 bases). The CDR3 extends over 14 amino acids. The V gene's germline CDR1 is SNHLY and CDR2 FYNNEI. V lost 4 bases to trimming and J lost 2 bases, with 10 bases between them. The CDR3 nucleotides read TGTGCCAGCAGTGCAGGGAGGTACACAGATACGCAGTATTTT. This codes for CASSAGRYTDTQYF.

J is TRBJ2-3 and V is TRBV14; TRBD2 might be the D (6 bases). The germline CDR1 and CDR2 sequences are SGHDN and FVKESK. This CDR3 comprises 14 residues. V shed 8 bases and J shed 4 bases, with 16 bases lying between them. Here the CDR3 DNA reads TGTGCCAGCCGCGACGCCACGGGGGCAGATACGCAGTATTTT. Translation: CASRDATGADTQYF.

The V and J genes are TRBV11-3 and TRBJ2-5, with 7 bases that match TRBD1. This CDR3 comprises 14 residues. The trim removed 5 bases at V and 1 base at J, leaving 4 bases unmatched. The germline V gene has CDR1 SGHNT and CDR2 YENEEA. The CDR3 region is CASSHRTGQETQYF. The CDR3 nucleotides are TGTGCCAGCAGCCATCGGACAGGCCAAGAGACCCAGTACTTC.

The chain is built from TRBV27 and TRBJ2-5; no definite D call. The CDR3 spans 15 residues. Trimming pared 2 bases from V and 4 bases from J, leaving 14 bases between. In germline, CDR1 is MNHEY, CDR2 SMNVEV (reference sequence). The CDR3 sequence is CASSLPPRAVETQYF. CDR3 nucleotides: TGTGCCAGCAGTTTACCCCCTCGTGCGGTAGAGACCCAGTACTTC.

This sequence joins TRBV4-1 and TRBJ2-3; TRBD2 aligns across 8 bases. CDR3 length: 14 residues. Germline-derived CDR1 and CDR2 are MGHRA and YSYEKL. Losses at the gene ends were 2 bases for V and 6 bases for J; bases not matched to a gene: 4. CDR3 residues: CASSQSGRPDTQYF. CDR3 bases: TGCGCCAGCAGCCAAAGCGGGAGACCTGATACGCAGTATTTT.

V usage is TRBV6-6 and J usage is TRBJ1-2; 7 bases match TRBD1. V trimming: 2 bases; J trimming: 0 bases; junction bases outside the gene matches: 3. From germline, CDR1 is MNHNY and CDR2 SVGAGI (reference sequence). This CDR3 is 15 amino acids long. CDR3 sequence reads: CASSYPGQSNYGYTF. As DNA, the CDR3 is TGTGCCAGCAGTTACCCGGGACAGTCTAACTATGGCTACACCTTC.

This chain links TRBV5-6 with TRBJ2-3; TRBD2 might be the D (7 bases). CDR3 length: 15 amino acids. In germline, CDR1 is SGHDT, CDR2 YYEEEE. With 5 bases removed from V and 6 bases from J, the gap between germline ends came to 19 bases. Written as DNA, the CDR3 is TGTGCCAGCAGTTTCCGGGACGGGGGGCTGGATACGCAGTATTTT. As protein: CASSFRDGGLDTQYF.

This clone has only one observation. The CDR3 region is CASRDYTSTDTQYF. The CDR3 region has the DNA TGTGCCAGTAGGGATTATACTAGCACAGATACGCAGTATTTT. The genes are TRBV19 and TRBJ2-3; D unresolved. Germline assignment: CDR1 LNHDA and CDR2 SQIVND (reference sequence). There are 14 residues in the CDR3. The germline V and J ends were trimmed by 6 bases and 0 bases, with 10 bases remaining between them.

This chain connects TRBV21-1 to TRBJ2-1; the D segment call TRBD2 is taken from the table without a DNA check. TRBV21-1 is flagged as a pseudogene. The CDR3 consists of 20 residues. This chain's CDR3 is CASSKIGTSGGYSSYNEQFF. The CDR3 DNA sequence: TGTGCCAGCAGCAAAATAGGGACTAGCGGGGGGTACAGCTCCTACAATGAGCAGTTCTTC.

The V gene is TRBV7-6, the J gene TRBJ1-4; D call uncertain. Trimming left V 5 bases short and J 3 bases short, with 16 bases between. Germline V gives CDR1 SGHVS, CDR2 FNYEAQ. The CDR3 is 16 amino acids. The CDR3 region has the DNA TGTGCCAGCAGCCCCTACGAACGCCGATCTAATGAAAAACTGTTTTTT. Its protein product is CASSPYERRSNEKLFF.

Note on this clone: Additional DNA sequences in this sample encode the identical CDR3. The gene calls are TRBV28 and TRBJ1-2; no clear D. The CDR3 loop spans 12 amino acids. Trimming took off 1 base at V and 8 bases at J, with 8 bases between the two ends. CDR1 MDHEN and CDR2 SYDVKM come from the germline V gene. The CDR3 region is CASSLSGFGYTF. Here the CDR3 DNA reads TGTGCCAGCAGTTTATCGGGGTTCGGCTACACCTTC.